This T cell receptor (beta chain) is drawn from a study of cytomegalovirus exposure and HLA in healthy donors. Study details: In an earlier analysis, approximately 120 million unique TCR beta sequences were found from 150 million to 200 million T cells.

The CDR3 totals 17 residues. Germline loops: CDR1 KGHSH, CDR2 LQKENI. V lost 3 bases, J lost 8 bases, and 14 bases stayed unmatched. Findings and caveats of the study: Within an earlier analysis, most TCR beta V segments proved productive either about 87% or about 30% of the time. Across all donors, roughly uniform sequencing depth was an assumption of the presence/absence analyses.

On this clone: What it recognizes is unknown.

In the PCR, 60 Vbeta and 13 Jbeta primers were used. Measured with immunoSEQ multiplex PCR; TCRdb has only the in-frame clones, and not every one. This table has about 160,000 clones, roughly 80% appearing once. Source material: PBMCs. This chain joins TRBV18 and TRBJ1-4, with 8 bases identical to TRBD1. This receptor was identified in a woman between 40 and 55 years old in good health and CMV-seronegative. As DNA, the CDR3 is TGTGCCAGCTCACCGACAGGTACCGGACAGGGTAACGAAAAACTGTTTTTT. Its protein product is CASSPTGTGQGNEKLFF.